This T cell receptor (beta chain) came from a study of identical twins. Each CDR3 protein gets one entry after TCRdb re-called the 5' RACE reads with MiXCR. The table has around 250,000 distinct CDR3 sequences, roughly 7.1% seen once. Of note for this clonotype: Its antigen remains unidentified.

V shed 4 bases and J shed 2 bases, with 13 bases lying between them. Germline CDR1 SGHRS, CDR2 YFSETQ. The CDR3 extends over 14 amino acids. General study results and limits: Alpha sequences out of frame and shared by twins had excess low generation probability.

The sample was also linked to a second study, of T cells expressing NK-cell markers. That source adds: HCMV seropositivity characterized seven of the eight sequenced donors, and seronegativity one. Dominance of the CD3+CD56-NKG2C+ fraction by these clonotypes also held in a handful of donors.

Specimen: CD8+ T cells sorted from blood. The TCR originated in a young woman in good health. The V and J genes are TRBV5-1 and TRBJ2-7; possible D gene TRBD2, 6 bases. The CDR3 nucleotides read TGCGCCAGCAGCGGGGACTGGGGGGCCTACGAGCAGTACTTC. This sequence encodes CASSGDWGAYEQYF.